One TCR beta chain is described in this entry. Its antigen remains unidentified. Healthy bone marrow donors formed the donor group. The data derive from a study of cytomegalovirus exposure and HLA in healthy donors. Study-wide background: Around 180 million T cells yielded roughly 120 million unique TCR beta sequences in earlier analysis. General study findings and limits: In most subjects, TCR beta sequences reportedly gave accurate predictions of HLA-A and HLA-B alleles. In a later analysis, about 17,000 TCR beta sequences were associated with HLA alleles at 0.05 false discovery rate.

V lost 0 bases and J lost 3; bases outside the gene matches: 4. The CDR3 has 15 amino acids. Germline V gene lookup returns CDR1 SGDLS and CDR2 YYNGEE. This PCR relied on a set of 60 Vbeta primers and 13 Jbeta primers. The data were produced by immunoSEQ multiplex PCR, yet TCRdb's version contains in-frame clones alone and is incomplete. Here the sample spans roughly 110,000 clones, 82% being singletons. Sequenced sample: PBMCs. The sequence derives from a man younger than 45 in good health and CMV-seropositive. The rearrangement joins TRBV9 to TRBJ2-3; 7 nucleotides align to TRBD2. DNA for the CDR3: TGTGCCAGCAGCGTAGGGGGGGGATTAACAGATACGCAGTATTTT. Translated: CASSVGGGLTDTQYF.